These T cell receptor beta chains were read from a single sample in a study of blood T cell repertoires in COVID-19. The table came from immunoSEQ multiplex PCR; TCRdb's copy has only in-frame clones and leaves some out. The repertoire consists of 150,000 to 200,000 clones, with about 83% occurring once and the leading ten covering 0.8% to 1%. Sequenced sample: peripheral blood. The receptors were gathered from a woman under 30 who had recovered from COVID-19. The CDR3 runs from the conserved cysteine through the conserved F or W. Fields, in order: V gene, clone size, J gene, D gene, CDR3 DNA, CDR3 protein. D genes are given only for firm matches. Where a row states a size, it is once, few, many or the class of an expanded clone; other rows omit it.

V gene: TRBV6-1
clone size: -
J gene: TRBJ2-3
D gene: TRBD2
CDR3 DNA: TGTGCCAGCAGTGAAAGACTAGCGAGCACAGATACGCAGTATTTT
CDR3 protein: CASSERLASTDTQYF

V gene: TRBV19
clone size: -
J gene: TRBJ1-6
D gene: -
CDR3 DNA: TGTGCCAGTAGTACCCGTCGGGGGGCCGTCAATTCACCCCTCCACTTT
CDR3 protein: CASSTRRGAVNSPLHF

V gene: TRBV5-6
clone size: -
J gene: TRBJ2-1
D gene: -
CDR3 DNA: TGTGCCAGCAGCTTGGGGCTAGTAAACAATGAGCAGTTCTTC
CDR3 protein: CASSLGLVNNEQFF

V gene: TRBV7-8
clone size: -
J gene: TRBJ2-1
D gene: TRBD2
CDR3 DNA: TGTGCCAGCAGCTTACGGGACTACAATTACAATGAGCAGTTCTTC
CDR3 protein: CASSLRDYNYNEQFF

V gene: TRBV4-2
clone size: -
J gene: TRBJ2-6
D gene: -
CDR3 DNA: TGTGCCAGCAGCCCCCTCCGACTTGTCTCTGGGGCCAACGTCCTGACTTTC
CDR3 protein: CASSPLRLVSGANVLTF

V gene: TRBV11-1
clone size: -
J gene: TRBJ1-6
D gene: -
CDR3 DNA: TGTGCCAGCCGGGGGGGTAATTCACCCCTCCACTTT
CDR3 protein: CASRGGNSPLHF

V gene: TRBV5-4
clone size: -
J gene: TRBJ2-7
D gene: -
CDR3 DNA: TGTGCCAGCAGCTTCTCAGGATCCTACGAGCAGTACTTC
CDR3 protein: CASSFSGSYEQYF

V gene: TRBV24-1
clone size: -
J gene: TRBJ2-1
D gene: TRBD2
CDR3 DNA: TGTGCCACCAGTGGAAAACTAGCGGGAGGTACTGACAATGAGCAGTTCTTC
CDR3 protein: CATSGKLAGGTDNEQFF

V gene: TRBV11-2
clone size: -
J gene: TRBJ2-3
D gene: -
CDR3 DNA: TGTGCCAGCAGCTTAGACCAGGGTACAGATACGCAGTATTTT
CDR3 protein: CASSLDQGTDTQYF

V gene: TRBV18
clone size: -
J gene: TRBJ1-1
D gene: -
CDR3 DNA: TGTGCCAGCTCTCGCAACAGGGAGATGAACACTGAAGCTTTCTTT
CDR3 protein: CASSRNREMNTEAFF

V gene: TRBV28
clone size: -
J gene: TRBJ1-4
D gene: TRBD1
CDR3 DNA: TGTGCCGTAGGGACAGGGCCTACAGCAACTAATGAAAAACTGTTTTTT
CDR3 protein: CAVGTGPTATNEKLFF

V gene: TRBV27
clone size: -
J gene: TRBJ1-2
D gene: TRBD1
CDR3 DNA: TGTGCCAGCAGTTCGGGACAGGGGGCTAATTATGGCTACACCTTC
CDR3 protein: CASSSGQGANYGYTF

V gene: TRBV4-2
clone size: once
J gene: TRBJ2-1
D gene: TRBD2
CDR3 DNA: TGTGCCAGCAGCCAAGCCTTCACTAGCGGGAGGGCCTACTACAATGAGCAGTTCTTC
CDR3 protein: CASSQAFTSGRAYYNEQFF

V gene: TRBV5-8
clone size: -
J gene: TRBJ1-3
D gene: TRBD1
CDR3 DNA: TGTGCCAGCAGCCGGGACAGGGTGGGAAACACCATATATTTT
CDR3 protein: CASSRDRVGNTIYF

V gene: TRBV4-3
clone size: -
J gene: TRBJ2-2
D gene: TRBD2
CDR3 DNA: TGCGCCAGCAGCCAAGACCCTAGCGGGAGGACCGGGGAGCTGTTTTTT
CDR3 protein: CASSQDPSGRTGELFF

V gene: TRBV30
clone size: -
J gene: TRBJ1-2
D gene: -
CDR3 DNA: TGTGCCTGGAGTGTAGGGGCGGAAGGCTATGGCTACACCTTC
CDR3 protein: CAWSVGAEGYGYTF